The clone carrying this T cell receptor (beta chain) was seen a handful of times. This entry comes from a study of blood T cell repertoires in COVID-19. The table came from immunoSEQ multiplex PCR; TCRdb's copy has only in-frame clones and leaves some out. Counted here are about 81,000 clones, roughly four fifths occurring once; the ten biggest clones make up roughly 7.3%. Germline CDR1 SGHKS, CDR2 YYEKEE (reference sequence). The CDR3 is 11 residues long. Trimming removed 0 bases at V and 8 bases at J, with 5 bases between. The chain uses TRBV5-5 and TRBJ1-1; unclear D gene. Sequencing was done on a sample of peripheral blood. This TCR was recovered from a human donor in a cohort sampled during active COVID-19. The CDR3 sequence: CASSLAREAFF. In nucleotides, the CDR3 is TGTGCCAGCAGCTTGGCCCGGGAAGCTTTCTTT.